This T cell receptor (beta chain) stems from a study of beta chain features in type 1 diabetes. Trimming took 8 bases from V and 6 from J; bases not matched to a gene: 12. This CDR3 comprises 15 residues. Germline V gene sequence: CDR1 SEHNR, CDR2 FQNEAQ (reference sequence). Expressed TCRB transcripts were sequenced because the entire RNA isolate underwent reverse transcription. Data came from immunoSEQ multiplex PCR; TCRdb stores just in-frame clones and leaves some out. This sample carries approximately 37,000 clones, about half of them seen once, and the ten largest clones take 0.65% to 0.9%. J is TRBJ2-1 and V is TRBV7-9; 8 nucleotides agree with TRBD2. Sequenced sample: central memory CD4+ T cells from blood. This TCR derives from a woman younger than 35 in good health. The CDR3: CASQLNGRARNEQFF. The CDR3 DNA sequence: TGTGCCAGCCAACTGAACGGGAGGGCCCGCAATGAGCAGTTCTTC.